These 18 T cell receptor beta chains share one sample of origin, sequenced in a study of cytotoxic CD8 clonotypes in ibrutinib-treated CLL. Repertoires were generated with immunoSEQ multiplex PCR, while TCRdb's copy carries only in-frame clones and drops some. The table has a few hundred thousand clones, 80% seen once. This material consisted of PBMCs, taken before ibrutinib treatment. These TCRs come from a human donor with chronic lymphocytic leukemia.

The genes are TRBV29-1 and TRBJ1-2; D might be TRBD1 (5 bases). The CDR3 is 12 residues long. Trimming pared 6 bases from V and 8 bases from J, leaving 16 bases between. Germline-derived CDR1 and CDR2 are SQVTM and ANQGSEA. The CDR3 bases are TGCAGCGTCGCTCATCCAGGGAGCGGCTACACCTTC. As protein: CSVAHPGSGYTF.

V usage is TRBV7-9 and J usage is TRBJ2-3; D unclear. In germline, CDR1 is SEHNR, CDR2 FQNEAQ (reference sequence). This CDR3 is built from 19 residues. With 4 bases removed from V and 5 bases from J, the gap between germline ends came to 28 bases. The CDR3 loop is CASSYLLGRRSPRGDTQYF. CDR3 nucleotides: TGTGCCAGCAGCTATTTACTCGGCCGAAGGTCCCCCCGAGGAGATACGCAGTATTTT.

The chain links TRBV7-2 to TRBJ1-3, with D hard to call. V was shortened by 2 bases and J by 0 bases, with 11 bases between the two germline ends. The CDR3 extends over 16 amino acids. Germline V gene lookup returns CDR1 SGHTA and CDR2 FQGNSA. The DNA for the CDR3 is TGTGCCAGCAGCTTAACTCGCCTAACCTCTGGAAACACCATATATTTT. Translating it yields CASSLTRLTSGNTIYF.

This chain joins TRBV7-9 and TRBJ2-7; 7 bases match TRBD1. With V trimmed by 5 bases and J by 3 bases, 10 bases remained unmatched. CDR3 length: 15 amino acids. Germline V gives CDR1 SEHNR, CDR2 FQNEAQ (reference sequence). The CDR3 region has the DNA TGTGCCAGCAGCGTCACGTTGGGACAGAACTACGAGCAGTACTTC. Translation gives CASSVTLGQNYEQYF.

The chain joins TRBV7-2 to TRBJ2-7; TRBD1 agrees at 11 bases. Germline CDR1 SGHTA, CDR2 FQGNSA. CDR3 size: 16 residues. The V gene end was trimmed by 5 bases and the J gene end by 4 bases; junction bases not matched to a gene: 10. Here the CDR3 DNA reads TGTGCCAGCAGCCGATATGTCCGGGACAGGGGGTACGAGCAGTACTTC. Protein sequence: CASSRYVRDRGYEQYF.

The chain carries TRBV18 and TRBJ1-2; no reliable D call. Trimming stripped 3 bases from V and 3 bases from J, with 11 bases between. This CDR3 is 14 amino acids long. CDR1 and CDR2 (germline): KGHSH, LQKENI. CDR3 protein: CASSPEYRDYGYTF. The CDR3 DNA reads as TGTGCCAGCTCACCGGAGTATAGGGACTATGGCTACACCTTC.

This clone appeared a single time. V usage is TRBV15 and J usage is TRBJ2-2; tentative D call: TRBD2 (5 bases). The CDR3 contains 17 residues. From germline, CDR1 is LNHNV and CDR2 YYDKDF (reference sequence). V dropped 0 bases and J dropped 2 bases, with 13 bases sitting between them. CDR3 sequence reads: CATSRDLVATNTGELFF. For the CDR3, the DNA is TGTGCCACCAGCAGAGACTTGGTAGCGACTAACACCGGGGAGCTGTTTTTT.

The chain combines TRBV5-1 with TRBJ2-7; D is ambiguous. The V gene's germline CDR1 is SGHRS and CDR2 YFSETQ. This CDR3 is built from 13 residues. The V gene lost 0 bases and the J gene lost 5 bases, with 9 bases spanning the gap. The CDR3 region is CASSLDQVNEQYF. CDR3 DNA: TGCGCCAGCAGCTTGGACCAGGTGAACGAGCAGTACTTC.

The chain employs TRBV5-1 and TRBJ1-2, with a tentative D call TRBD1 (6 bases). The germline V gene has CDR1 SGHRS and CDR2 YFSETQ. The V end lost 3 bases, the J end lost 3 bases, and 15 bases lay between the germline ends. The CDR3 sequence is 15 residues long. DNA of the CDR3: TGCGCCAGCAGCTATGGGACAAACGTCGACTATGGCTACACCTTC. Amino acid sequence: CASSYGTNVDYGYTF.

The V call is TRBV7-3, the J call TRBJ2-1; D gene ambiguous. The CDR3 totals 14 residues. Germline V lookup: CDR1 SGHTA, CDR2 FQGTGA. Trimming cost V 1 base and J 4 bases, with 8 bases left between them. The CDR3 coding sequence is TGTGCCAGCAGCTTAATATCCGGGTACAATGAGCAGTTCTTC. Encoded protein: CASSLISGYNEQFF.

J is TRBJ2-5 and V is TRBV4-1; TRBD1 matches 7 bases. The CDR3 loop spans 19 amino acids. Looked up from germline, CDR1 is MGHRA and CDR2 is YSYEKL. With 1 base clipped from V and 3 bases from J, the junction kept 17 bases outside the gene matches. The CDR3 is CASSQAWRPPGQRKETQYF. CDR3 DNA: TGCGCCAGCAGCCAAGCTTGGCGGCCCCCGGGACAGAGGAAAGAGACCCAGTACTTC.

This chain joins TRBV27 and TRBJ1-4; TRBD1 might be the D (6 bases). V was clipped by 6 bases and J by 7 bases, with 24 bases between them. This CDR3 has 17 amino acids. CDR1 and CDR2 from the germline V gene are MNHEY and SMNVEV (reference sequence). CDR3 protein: CASSPRVWGANGEKLFF. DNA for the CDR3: TGTGCCAGCAGCCCTCGAGTCTGGGGGGCCAACGGTGAAAAACTGTTTTTT.

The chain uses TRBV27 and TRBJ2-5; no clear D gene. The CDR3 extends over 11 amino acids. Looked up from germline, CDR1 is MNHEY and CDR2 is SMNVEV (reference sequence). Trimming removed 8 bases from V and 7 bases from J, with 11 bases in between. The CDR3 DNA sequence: TGTGCCAGCGGACCCGACGGGACCCAGTACTTC. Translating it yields CASGPDGTQYF.

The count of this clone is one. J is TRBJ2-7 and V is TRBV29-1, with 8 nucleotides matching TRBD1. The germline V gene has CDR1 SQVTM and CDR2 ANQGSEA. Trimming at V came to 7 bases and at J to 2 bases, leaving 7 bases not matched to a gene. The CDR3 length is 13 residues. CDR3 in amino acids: CSAGTGPAYEQYF. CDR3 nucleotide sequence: TGCAGCGCCGGGACAGGTCCGGCCTACGAGCAGTACTTC.

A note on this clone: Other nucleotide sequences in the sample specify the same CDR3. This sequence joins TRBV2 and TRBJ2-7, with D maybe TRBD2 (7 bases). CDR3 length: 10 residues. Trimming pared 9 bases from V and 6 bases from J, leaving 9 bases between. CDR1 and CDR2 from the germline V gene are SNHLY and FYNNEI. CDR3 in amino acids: CASRGGEQYF. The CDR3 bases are TGTGCCAGTAGGGGGGGCGAGCAGTACTTC.

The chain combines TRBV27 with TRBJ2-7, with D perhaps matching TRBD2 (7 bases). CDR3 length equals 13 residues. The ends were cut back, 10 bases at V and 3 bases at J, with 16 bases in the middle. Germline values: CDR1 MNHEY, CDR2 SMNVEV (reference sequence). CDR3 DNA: TGTGCCACCATGAGGGGGGGACGCTACGAGCAGTACTTC. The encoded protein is CATMRGGRYEQYF.

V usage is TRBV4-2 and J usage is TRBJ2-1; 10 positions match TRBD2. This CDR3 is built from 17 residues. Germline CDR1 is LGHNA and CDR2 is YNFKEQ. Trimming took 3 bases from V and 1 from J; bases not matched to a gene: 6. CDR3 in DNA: TGTGCCAGCAGCCAGGACAGTAGCGGGAGGTCCTACAATGAGCAGTTCTTC. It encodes CASSQDSSGRSYNEQFF.

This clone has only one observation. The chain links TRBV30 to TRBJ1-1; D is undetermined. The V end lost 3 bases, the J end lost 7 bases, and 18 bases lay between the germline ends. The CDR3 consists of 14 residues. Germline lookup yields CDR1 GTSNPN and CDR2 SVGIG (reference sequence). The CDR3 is CAWSGVSGQLEAFF. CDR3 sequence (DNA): TGTGCCTGGAGCGGGGTTTCAGGTCAACTTGAAGCTTTCTTT.